Following are 14 T cell receptor beta chains from one sample sequenced in a study of T cell responses to AZD1222 COVID-19 vaccine. TCRdb keeps only in-frame clones here, not all; method: immunoSEQ multiplex PCR. The table includes 65,000 to 85,000 clones, around four fifths detected once. Sequencing was performed on peripheral blood, taken on day 0 of AZD1222 vaccination. Every receptor here comes from an adult in good health.

This clone occurred once. This sequence joins TRBV4-2 and TRBJ2-1, with 8 bases fitting TRBD2. Germline V gene data show CDR1 as LGHNA and CDR2 as YNFKEQ. The CDR3 consists of 12 residues. Unmatched junction bases numbered 6, after V lost 4 bases and J lost 13 bases. CDR3 bases: TGTGCCAGCAGCCCCGGGGGGGGGCCCCAGTTCTTC. This sequence encodes CASSPGGGPQFF.

For this clone: One end of the junction varies from germline; a read error may be responsible. The rearrangement joins TRBV9 to TRBJ2-7; perhaps TRBD2 as D (7 bases). The CDR3 is 14 residues long. Germline-derived CDR1 and CDR2 are SGDLS and YYNGEE. CDR3 loop: CASNVGGAGGEQYF. CDR3 DNA sequence: TGTGCCAGCAACGTAGGGGGGGCTGGTGGAGAGCAGTACTTC.

The chain uses TRBV7-3 and TRBJ1-1; unclear D gene. Deletions cut 2 bases from V and 1 base from J, with 11 bases between. Germline loops: CDR1 SGHTA, CDR2 FQGTGA. The CDR3 length is 15 residues. As DNA, the CDR3 is TGTGCCAGCAGCTTAGGTTTAGGAGCGAACACTGAAGCTTTCTTT. It specifies CASSLGLGANTEAFF.

The chain is built from TRBV19 and TRBJ2-7; 7 nucleotides match TRBD1. There are 14 residues in the CDR3. CDR1 and CDR2 (germline): LNHDA, SQIVND (reference sequence). The J segment lost 7 bases and the V segment lost 7 bases, leaving 13 bases of the junction unmatched. The DNA for the CDR3 is TGTGCCAGTAACCCGACAGGGTCTTCGGGGGAGCAGTACTTC. This codes for CASNPTGSSGEQYF.

This clone has only one observation. The genes are TRBV6-2 or TRBV6-3 and TRBJ1-5; D unresolved. Trimming removed 0 bases at V and 9 bases at J, with 15 bases between. The CDR3 has 15 residues. From germline, CDR1 is MNHEY and CDR2 SVGEGT. In DNA form, the CDR3 reads TGTGCCAGCAGTTACTCAGGGCGGACGCCCCTGCCCCAGCATTTT. Amino acids: CASSYSGRTPLPQHF.

This chain connects TRBV4-1 to TRBJ1-5, with 10 bases fitting TRBD1. Germline V gene data show CDR1 as MGHRA and CDR2 as YSYEKL. V was pared by 4 bases and J by 4 bases, with 7 bases of the junction left unmatched. The CDR3 runs to 16 residues. The CDR3 sequence is CASSLLGTGVNQPQHF. The CDR3 region has the DNA TGCGCCAGCAGCCTCCTCGGGACAGGGGTAAATCAGCCCCAGCATTTT.

There are a few counts of this clone. The chain carries TRBV18 and TRBJ2-2; D is undetermined. The V and J ends lost 7 bases and 4 bases respectively, with 10 bases between them. The CDR3 contains 13 residues. Germline V gene lookup returns CDR1 KGHSH and CDR2 LQKENI. CDR3 nucleotide sequence: TGTGCCAGCTTACCCGTGGTCACCGGGGAGCTGTTTTTT. This encodes CASLPVVTGELFF.

This sequence joins TRBV5-1 and TRBJ2-5, with 8 bases fitting TRBD1. The CDR3 consists of 17 residues. From germline, CDR1 is SGHRS and CDR2 YFSETQ. Germline trimming cut 2 bases from V and 3 bases from J; bases unmatched to any gene: 12. CDR3 nucleotide sequence: TGCGCCAGCAGCTTCGTAGGACAGGGAAAGGGGAAAGAGACCCAGTACTTC. Translation gives CASSFVGQGKGKETQYF. The full variable domain, with the rest looked up from reference TRBV5-1 and TRBJ2-5, is KAGVTQTPRYLIKTRGQQVTLSCSPISGHRSVSWYQQTPGQGLQFLFEYFSETQRNKGNFPGRFSGRQFSNSRSEMNVSTLELGDSALYLCASSFVGQGKGKETQYFGPGTRLLVL.

V gene TRBV12-3 or TRBV12-4 combines with J gene TRBJ1-2; a possible D gene is TRBD1 (6 bases). The ends were cut back, 3 bases at V and 7 bases at J, with 12 bases in the middle. This CDR3 has 13 residues. The CDR3 sequence is CASSFRGAVGYTF. CDR3 sequence (DNA): TGTGCCAGCAGTTTTAGGGGGGCCGTTGGCTACACCTTC.

CDR3 residues: CASSLEAGREDGYTF. The DNA for the CDR3 is TGTGCCAGCAGCTTAGAGGCTGGGCGGGAAGATGGCTACACCTTC. The rearrangement joins TRBV7-9 to TRBJ1-2; D remains ambiguous. The CDR3 spans 15 residues. The V and J ends lost 1 base and 6 bases respectively, with 15 bases between them. Germline CDR1 is SEHNR and CDR2 is FQNEAQ (reference sequence).

This clone was detected once. This sequence joins TRBV4-3 and TRBJ2-1; 9 nucleotides align to TRBD2. In germline, CDR1 is LGHNA, CDR2 YSLEER. V lost 5 bases to trimming and J lost 16 bases; unmatched junction nucleotides: 18. The CDR3 totals 15 residues. As DNA, the CDR3 is TGCGCCAGCAGCAAAACCTATAGCGGGAGAGGGCCGAATTTCTTC. Translation: CASSKTYSGRGPNFF.

The chain has TRBV3-1 (or the pseudogene TRBV3-2) and TRBJ1-3; D is unclear. The germline V and J ends were trimmed by 1 base and 0 bases, with 4 bases remaining between them. This CDR3 has 14 amino acids. Germline assignment: CDR1 LGHDT and CDR2 YNNKEL (reference sequence). The CDR3: CASSQVGSGNTIYF. The CDR3, as DNA: TGTGCCAGCAGCCAAGTCGGCTCTGGAAACACCATATATTTT.

J is TRBJ1-6 and V is TRBV5-5; tentatively, D is TRBD1 (5 bases). The CDR3 runs to 16 residues. V was clipped by 0 bases and J by 6 bases, with 13 bases between them. Germline-derived CDR1 and CDR2 are SGHKS and YYEKEE (reference sequence). The CDR3 loop is CASSLEVMRGNSPLHF. As DNA, the CDR3 is TGTGCCAGCAGCTTGGAGGTCATGAGGGGTAATTCACCCCTCCACTTT.

This clone was observed a few times. V and J are TRBV19 and TRBJ1-3; 11 nucleotides agree with TRBD1. The germline V gene has CDR1 LNHDA and CDR2 SQIVND (reference sequence). CDR3 length: 17 residues. J gave up 0 bases and V 5 bases, and 6 bases lay outside the gene matches. The CDR3 loop reads CASSLSGQGASGNTIYF. The CDR3 DNA follows: TGTGCCAGTAGTCTCTCTGGACAGGGGGCCTCTGGAAACACCATATATTTT.